The 11 T cell receptor beta chains presented below share a single source sample, sequenced in a study of STAT5B mutations in CD4+ large granular lymphocyte leukemia (dated by TCRdb to the early 2020s). Libraries were made using the immunoSEQ multiplex PCR assay. In TCRdb, the immuneACCESS table is reduced to in-frame sequences with V and J assigned. These tables do not hold every clone; where another copy was compared, an unresolved V gene accounts for under half, and the others remain unexplained. The sample table holds tens of thousands of clones, of which roughly 76% were seen once. The leading ten clones occupy approximately 3.8% of the sample. Material for sequencing was CD4+ T cells from blood buffy coats. Receptor source: a human donor in good health.

This rearrangement joins TRBV28 to TRBJ1-6; D perhaps matches TRBD1 (5 bases). V was shortened by 2 bases and J by 9 bases, with 17 bases between the two germline ends. The CDR3 has 16 amino acids. The V gene's germline CDR1 is MDHEN and CDR2 SYDVKM. The CDR3 loop reads CASSLGGLGGTSPLHF. CDR3 nucleotides: TGTGCCAGCAGTTTAGGGGGACTCGGGGGGACTTCACCCCTCCACTTT.

This clone was observed once. The chain carries TRBV4-1 and TRBJ2-7; TRBD2 matches 15 bases. The CDR3 is 15 amino acids. V lost 4 bases and J lost 7; bases outside the gene matches: 5. CDR1 and CDR2 from the germline V gene are MGHRA and YSYEKL. This CDR3 reads CASSRGTSGRMEQYF. Written as DNA, the CDR3 is TGCGCCAGCAGCCGTGGGACTAGCGGGAGGATGGAGCAGTACTTC.

The CDR3 reads CASSLVPRAQHF. The DNA for the CDR3 is TGTGCCAGCAGCTTGGTGCCTCGTGCCCAGCATTTT. The J gene is TRBJ1-5, the V gene TRBV5-8; D gene uncertain. From germline, CDR1 is SGHTS and CDR2 YDEGEE. The CDR3 loop spans 12 amino acids. The V and J ends lost 0 bases and 11 bases respectively, with 9 bases between them.

This clone has only one observation. The CDR3 region has the DNA TGTGCCAGCAGTTCTAGAATCCCCCGCCCTGAGAATTTCTTT. This encodes CASSSRIPRPENFF. This chain connects TRBV6-1 to TRBJ1-1; D is ambiguous. CDR3 length: 14 residues. V was clipped by 5 bases and J by 13 bases, with 23 bases between them. Per germline, CDR1 MNHNS and CDR2 SASEGT.

The gene calls are TRBV7-2 and TRBJ2-7, with TRBD1 matching over 8 bases. Per germline, CDR1 SGHTA and CDR2 FQGNSA. This CDR3 contains 14 residues. V shed 4 bases and J 3 bases; nucleotides not matched to a gene: 5. CDR3 coding DNA: TGTGCCAGCAGCTCCGGGACAGGCTTCTACGAGCAGTACTTC. This translates into CASSSGTGFYEQYF.

This clone was seen once. The chain is built from TRBV19 and TRBJ1-2, with 7 nucleotides matching TRBD1. V lost 7 bases, J lost 4 bases, and 3 bases stayed unmatched. Per the germline V gene, CDR1 is LNHDA and CDR2 is SQIVND (reference sequence). CDR3 length: 12 amino acids. The CDR3 here is CASTGQTYGYTF. The CDR3 DNA follows: TGTGCCAGTACGGGACAGACCTATGGCTACACCTTC.

The chain carries TRBV7-7 and TRBJ2-3, with D perhaps being TRBD1 or TRBD2 (5 bases each). Germline V gene sequence: CDR1 SSHAT, CDR2 FNYEAQ (reference sequence). V lost 4 bases and J lost 3, with 8 bases in between. The CDR3 is made up of 13 amino acids. The CDR3 sequence: CASSSGGTDTQYF. The CDR3 DNA sequence: TGTGCCAGCAGCTCTGGGGGAACAGATACGCAGTATTTT.

This clone has more than one count but fewer than ten. The chain carries TRBV30 and TRBJ1-1, with TRBD1 identical over 9 bases. V was clipped by 2 bases and J by 1 base; unmatched bases: 2. The CDR3 sequence is 14 residues long. Looked up from germline, CDR1 is GTSNPN and CDR2 is SVGIG (reference sequence). CDR3 loop: CAWSTGQGNTEAFF. The CDR3 DNA follows: TGTGCCTGGAGTACGGGACAGGGGAACACTGAAGCTTTCTTT.

This clone was observed a single time. The chain couples TRBV5-6 to TRBJ2-7; TRBD1 might be the D (5 bases). V was cut by 4 bases and J by 5 bases, with 19 bases left in between. The CDR3 contains 15 residues. The germline V gene encodes CDR1 SGHDT and CDR2 YYEEEE. The CDR3 is CASSTQGFRFHEQYF. As DNA, the CDR3 is TGTGCCAGCAGCACTCAGGGTTTTCGGTTCCACGAGCAGTACTTC.

The J gene is TRBJ1-1, the V gene TRBV29-1; unclear D gene. Trimming removed 7 bases at V and 2 bases at J, with 8 bases between. Per the germline V gene, CDR1 is SQVTM and CDR2 is ANQGSEA. This CDR3 spans 11 amino acids. The CDR3 DNA follows: TGCAGCGAGCGACTCAACACTGAAGCTTTCTTT. Its translation: CSERLNTEAFF.

The chain recombines TRBV5-1 with TRBJ2-5, with D maybe TRBD2 (5 bases). The V end was cut by 4 bases, the J end by 1 base, with 14 bases between. Germline values: CDR1 SGHRS, CDR2 YFSETQ. The CDR3 extends over 15 amino acids. The CDR3 sequence: CASSETRVSQETQYF. The CDR3 bases are TGCGCCAGCAGCGAAACTAGGGTGTCCCAAGAGACCCAGTACTTC.